These 13 T cell receptor beta chains share one sample of origin, sequenced in a study of early T cells in non-severe SARS-CoV-2 infection. TCRdb itself ran the 5' RACE reads through MiXCR, one entry per CDR3 protein. The repertoire holds under 35,000 distinct CDR3 sequences, with about 8.6% as singletons. The specimen was whole blood. Source of these receptors: an adult who was a healthcare worker with PCR-confirmed SARS-CoV-2 infection or an uninfected control (not recorded which).

Ten or more counts support this clonotype. The chain couples TRBV19 to TRBJ2-3, with 10 bases fitting TRBD1. CDR3 length equals 15 residues. V gave up 5 bases and J gave up 5 bases; unmatched junction bases: 7. Germline values: CDR1 LNHDA, CDR2 SQIVND (reference sequence). CDR3 in amino acids: CASSPHRDRGDTQYF. The CDR3 DNA follows: TGTGCCAGTAGTCCTCACCGGGACAGGGGAGATACGCAGTATTTT.

The sample holds many counts of this clonotype. The chain links TRBV2 to TRBJ1-2, with unresolved D. This CDR3 region has 15 residues. The V gene's germline CDR1 is SNHLY and CDR2 FYNNEI. V lost 6 bases and J lost 3, with 17 bases in between. Written as DNA, the CDR3 is TGTGCCAGCAGAGGCCCACCGGGTCCGGACTATGGCTACACCTTC. This gives the protein CASRGPPGPDYGYTF.

The CDR3 reads CASRTGDETQYF. CDR3 nucleotides: TGTGCCAGCAGGACGGGGGACGAGACCCAGTACTTC. The chain is built from TRBV25-1 and TRBJ2-5, with D possibly TRBD2 on 6 matching bases. Germline CDR1 and CDR2: MGHDK and SYGVNS. The CDR3 length is 12 residues. With 6 bases removed from V and 5 bases from J, the gap between germline ends came to 10 bases.

This clonotype was found many times. The rearrangement uses TRBV13 and TRBJ2-7; 11 bases match TRBD1. J was trimmed by 3 bases and V by 5 bases; bases with no gene match: 3. CDR3 length: 14 residues. CDR1 is PRHDT and CDR2 is FYEKMQ in the germline V gene (reference sequence). CDR3 loop: CASSPGTGGYEQYF. Here the CDR3 DNA reads TGTGCCAGCAGCCCCGGGACAGGGGGCTACGAGCAGTACTTC.

This clonotype was seen a few times. The chain recombines TRBV6-6 with TRBJ1-4; no reliable D call. V lost 7 bases and J lost 5, with 11 bases in between. This CDR3 spans 13 amino acids. Germline V gene lookup returns CDR1 MNHNY and CDR2 SVGAGI (reference sequence). CDR3 sequence reads: CASIGQANEKLFF. The CDR3, as DNA: TGTGCCAGCATAGGGCAGGCGAATGAAAAACTGTTTTTT.

This clonotype was observed at least ten times. The rearrangement uses TRBV6-5 and TRBJ2-2; no clear D gene. Germline assignment: CDR1 MNHEY and CDR2 SVGAGI. The ends were cut back, 7 bases at V and 0 bases at J, with 18 bases in the middle. This CDR3 comprises 17 residues. The CDR3 DNA sequence: TGTGCCAGCACTAGGTCGTCAGCACCGACGAACACCGGGGAGCTGTTTTTT. The encoded protein is CASTRSSAPTNTGELFF.

This clonotype was seen at least ten times. The genes are TRBV7-9 and TRBJ2-2, with D possibly TRBD1 on 5 matching bases. The germline V gene encodes CDR1 SEHNR and CDR2 FQNEAQ (reference sequence). Trimming took off 5 bases at V and 2 bases at J, with 12 bases between the two ends. This CDR3 contains 15 residues. This CDR3 reads CASSLGQGNTGELFF. CDR3 nucleotide sequence: TGTGCCAGCAGCCTTGGCCAGGGAAACACCGGGGAGCTGTTTTTT.

This clonotype was counted ten times or more. V usage is TRBV6-2 or TRBV6-3 and J usage is TRBJ2-7, with 10 positions matching TRBD2. With 7 bases clipped from V and 6 bases from J, the junction kept 18 bases outside the gene matches. The germline CDR1 and CDR2 sequences are MNHEY and SVGEGT. This CDR3 region has 17 residues. CDR3 region: CASTLAGETVPPGEQYF. CDR3 DNA: TGTGCCAGCACCCTAGCGGGGGAGACCGTCCCTCCGGGCGAGCAGTACTTC.

The V and J genes are TRBV11-3 and TRBJ2-5; D might be TRBD2 (6 bases). The length of the CDR3 is 16 residues. Germline V gene sequence: CDR1 SGHNT, CDR2 YENEEA. V dropped 0 bases and J dropped 1 base, with 12 bases sitting between them. CDR3 sequence (DNA): TGTGCCAGCAGCTTAGAGTCCGGGGACTTCCAAGAGACCCAGTACTTC. Residues: CASSLESGDFQETQYF.

This clonotype was recorded many times. The chain uses TRBV12-5 and TRBJ2-1, with 8 nucleotides matching TRBD2. CDR3 length equals 19 residues. Germline V gene lookup returns CDR1 LGHNT and CDR2 FRNRAP. With 1 base clipped from V and 1 base from J, the junction kept 12 bases outside the gene matches. This CDR3 reads CASGLGKGSGTSSYNEQFF. The CDR3 nucleotides are TGTGCTAGTGGTTTGGGGAAGGGAAGCGGGACTAGTTCCTACAATGAGCAGTTCTTC.

This chain uses TRBV5-1 with TRBJ2-1, with unresolved D. Germline V gene lookup returns CDR1 SGHRS and CDR2 YFSETQ. This CDR3 has 12 residues. Trimming removed 2 bases at V and 5 bases at J, with 5 bases between. CDR3 bases: TGCGCCAGCAGCTTCGCGGACAATGAGCAGTTCTTC. Its translation is CASSFADNEQFF.

This clonotype was recorded at least ten times. The chain recombines TRBV5-1 with TRBJ2-7; D possibly corresponds to TRBD1 (5 bases). The CDR3 is made up of 14 amino acids. V lost 0 bases and J lost 2, with 9 bases in between. CDR1 is SGHRS, CDR2 YFSETQ, per germline. CDR3 amino acids: CASSLGAGTYEQYF. CDR3 sequence (DNA): TGCGCCAGCAGCTTGGGGGCAGGGACCTACGAGCAGTACTTC.

This clonotype was recorded at least ten times. CDR3 sequence reads: CASSLQGAAGYTF. DNA of the CDR3: TGTGCCAGTAGTTTGCAGGGGGCTGCTGGCTACACCTTC. V and J are TRBV19 and TRBJ1-2, with TRBD1 identical over 8 bases. The CDR3 consists of 13 residues. Germline lookup yields CDR1 LNHDA and CDR2 SQIVND (reference sequence). V was pared by 5 bases and J by 7 bases, with 6 bases of the junction left unmatched.